The subject of this entry is one T cell receptor (beta chain). Its antigen is unidentified. The data derive from a study of cytomegalovirus exposure and HLA in healthy donors. Study conclusions and caveats: Most TCR sequences were rare, but some public TCRs occurred in many donors. Altogether, 150 or so TCR beta chains were recorded as cytomegalovirus-associated.

Trimming took 3 bases from V and 3 from J, leaving 8 bases between them. Germline values: CDR1 GTSNPN, CDR2 SVGIG (reference sequence). This CDR3 contains 12 residues. The primer mix had 60 Vbeta and 13 Jbeta primers. Assay: immunoSEQ multiplex PCR; the TCRdb copy retains only in-frame clones and omits some. The table records about 110,000 clones, more than 65% of them present only once. V and J are TRBV30 and TRBJ1-1; no firm D call. Sequencing was carried out using PBMCs. This TCR was sampled from a woman in her forties or fifties in good health and CMV-seropositive. The CDR3, as DNA: TGTGCCTGGAGCCCCGGGGACACTGAAGCTTTCTTT. This translates into CAWSPGDTEAFF.